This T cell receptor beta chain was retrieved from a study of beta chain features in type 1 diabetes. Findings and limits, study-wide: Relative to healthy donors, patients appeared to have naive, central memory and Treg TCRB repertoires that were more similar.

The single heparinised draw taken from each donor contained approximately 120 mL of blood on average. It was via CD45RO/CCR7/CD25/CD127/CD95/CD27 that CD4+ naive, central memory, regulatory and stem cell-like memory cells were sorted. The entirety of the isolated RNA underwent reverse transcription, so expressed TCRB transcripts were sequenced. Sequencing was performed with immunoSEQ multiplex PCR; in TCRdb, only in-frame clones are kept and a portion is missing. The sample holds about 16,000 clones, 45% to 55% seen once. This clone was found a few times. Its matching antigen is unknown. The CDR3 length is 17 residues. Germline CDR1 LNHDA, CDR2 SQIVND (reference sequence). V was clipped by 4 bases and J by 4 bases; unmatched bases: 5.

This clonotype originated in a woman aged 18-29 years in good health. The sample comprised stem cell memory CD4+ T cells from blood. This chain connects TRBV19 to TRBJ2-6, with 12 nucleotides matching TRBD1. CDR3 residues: CASSRGQGAKGANVLTF. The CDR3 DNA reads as TGTGCCAGTAGTAGGGGACAGGGGGCGAAAGGGGCCAACGTCCTGACTTTC.